A selection of T cell receptor beta chains follows, all from one sample in a study of OX40 agonist ivuxolimab in advanced cancers. TCRdb's copy holds only in-frame clones and misses some; the assay was immunoSEQ multiplex PCR. Found here are 22,000 or so clones, roughly nine tenths of them singletons; the top ten hold over 25%. The sequenced sample was CD4+ or CD8+ T cells sorted from blood, obtained in a trial of the OX40 agonist ivuxolimab. Every receptor here comes from an adult with an advanced solid tumor such as melanoma, head and neck, liver or kidney cancer. Both conserved end residues are part of each CDR3. Fields, in order: J gene, V gene, CDR3 protein.

J: TRBJ1-4; V: TRBV9; CDR3: CASSLTGIRTNEKLFF
J: TRBJ2-3; V: TRBV9; CDR3: CASSAWGATADTQYF
J: TRBJ2-1; V: TRBV4-1; CDR3: CASSHYRDRYNEQFF
J: TRBJ2-2; V: TRBV4-1; CDR3: CASSQGSVGQLLGELFF
J: TRBJ2-1; V: TRBV27; CDR3: CASSLVIYNEQFF
J: TRBJ1-2; V: TRBV6-4; CDR3: CASSPGKDSHYGYTF
J: TRBJ1-1; V: TRBV27; CDR3: CASSFQGVRTEAFF
J: TRBJ2-5; V: TRBV6-5; CDR3: CASSYVSDIETQYF
J: TRBJ2-7; V: TRBV4-2; CDR3: CASSPTGGGLHEQYF
J: TRBJ2-5; V: TRBV10-2; CDR3: CASSESRWAEEETQYF
J: TRBJ1-1; V: TRBV28; CDR3: CASSPGDSFTEAFF
J: TRBJ2-1; V: TRBV29-1; CDR3: CSVDRYNEQFF
J: TRBJ2-7; V: TRBV11-3; CDR3: CASSQHFGLSGEQYF
J: TRBJ2-1; V: TRBV6-5; CDR3: CASSYSPGPNEQFF
J: TRBJ1-1; V: TRBV6-5; CDR3: CASSYSGGGTEAFF
J: TRBJ1-1; V: TRBV4-1; CDR3: CASSLVPAPNTEAFF
J: TRBJ2-7; V: TRBV7-9; CDR3: CASSPPGPSYEQYF
J: TRBJ2-7; V: TRBV28; CDR3: CASSFARDRGLRNSYEQYF
J: TRBJ2-1; V: TRBV10-2; CDR3: CASSESLYNEQFF